These 25 T cell receptor beta chains were all obtained from the same sample, sequenced in a study of T cell changes during pregnancy in multiple sclerosis. Measured with immunoSEQ multiplex PCR; TCRdb has only the in-frame clones, and not every one. The profile shows roughly 99,000 clones, about nine tenths of them singletons. Sequences were derived from peripheral blood, sampled in the third trimester of pregnancy. These receptors originate from a female donor in good health, enrolled as a control in a pregnancy study.

V is TRBV25-1 and J is TRBJ2-3; TRBD1 might be the D (6 bases). The CDR3 spans 14 residues. The V gene's germline CDR1 is MGHDK and CDR2 SYGVNS. Deletions cut 6 bases from V and 0 bases from J, with 10 bases between. The DNA of the CDR3 is TGTGCCAGCAGCCACAGGGTTAGCACAGATACGCAGTATTTT. Translation gives CASSHRVSTDTQYF. Looking up the rest from reference TRBV25-1 and TRBJ2-3 gives the full variable domain: EADIYQTPRYLVIGTGKKITLECSQTMGHDKMYWYQQDPGMELHLIHYSYGVNSTEKGDLSSESTVSRIRTEHFPLTLESARPSHTSQYLCASSHRVSTDTQYFGPGTRLTVL.

The chain employs TRBV7-9 and TRBJ1-4; TRBD1 is a possible D gene (6 bases). V shed 8 bases and J shed 8 bases, with 18 bases lying between them. Per the germline V gene, CDR1 is SEHNR and CDR2 is FQNEAQ (reference sequence). This CDR3 has 14 residues. The CDR3: CASSRGGFGEKLFF. CDR3 nucleotides: TGTGCCAGCTCGAGGGGGGGCTTCGGGGAAAAACTGTTTTTT.

This chain links TRBV2 with TRBJ1-4; tentatively, D is TRBD1 (5 bases). Trimming left V 3 bases short and J 2 bases short, with 10 bases between. CDR3 length equals 15 residues. Germline CDR1 reads SNHLY; CDR2 reads FYNNEI. CDR3 sequence (DNA): TGTGCCAGCAGTGACGAAACAGGCACTAATGAAAAACTGTTTTTT. Translated, it gives CASSDETGTNEKLFF. Combining the CDR3 with reference TRBV2 and TRBJ1-4 gives the whole variable domain EPEVTQTPSHQVTQMGQEVILRCVPISNHLYFYWYRQILGQKVEFLVSFYNNEISEKSEIFDDQFSVERPDGSNFTLKIRSTKLEDSAMYFCASSDETGTNEKLFFGSGTQLSVL.

V usage is TRBV7-2 and J usage is TRBJ2-1; TRBD2 matches at 12 bases. Germline assignment: CDR1 SGHTA and CDR2 FQGNSA. The CDR3 consists of 15 residues. Trimming at V came to 5 bases and at J to 7 bases, leaving 6 bases not matched to a gene. Here the CDR3 reads CASSEPGLAGNEQFF. CDR3 nucleotide sequence: TGTGCCAGCAGCGAACCGGGACTAGCGGGTAATGAGCAGTTCTTC. Based on the CDR3 plus reference TRBV7-2 and TRBJ2-1, the full variable domain is GAGVSQSPSNKVTEKGKDVELRCDPISGHTALYWYRQSLGQGLEFLIYFQGNSAPDKSGLPSDRFSAERTGGSVSTLTIQRTQQEDSAVYLCASSEPGLAGNEQFFGPGTRLTVL.

V and J are TRBV4-3 and TRBJ1-1; 7 bases map to TRBD1. The V segment lost 3 bases and the J segment 10 bases; nucleotides outside the gene matches: 5. Germline V gene data show CDR1 as LGHNA and CDR2 as YSLEER. CDR3 length equals 12 residues. The CDR3 DNA sequence: TGCGCCAGCAGCCACTGGGACAGAGGAGCTTTCTTT. Amino acid sequence: CASSHWDRGAFF.

This clone was counted only a few times. The chain employs TRBV5-6 and TRBJ2-7, with D maybe TRBD2 (6 bases). This CDR3 region has 16 residues. Germline V gives CDR1 SGHDT, CDR2 YYEEEE. The V end lost 4 bases, the J end lost 1 base, and 18 bases lay between the germline ends. The CDR3 DNA reads as TGTGCCAGCAGCCAGGGATCGACTAGACTTTCCTACGAGCAGTACTTC. Translated: CASSQGSTRLSYEQYF.

This sequence joins TRBV9 and TRBJ2-5, with 7 bases matching TRBD2. The V gene's germline CDR1 is SGDLS and CDR2 YYNGEE. This CDR3 comprises 17 residues. J lost 2 bases, V lost 4 bases, and 14 bases had no gene match. The chain's CDR3 is CASSLGVAGGIQETQYF. The CDR3 coding sequence is TGTGCCAGCAGCCTCGGGGTAGCGGGCGGTATACAAGAGACCCAGTACTTC.

The chain joins TRBV27 to TRBJ2-2; 9 positions match TRBD1. The CDR3 is made up of 17 amino acids. After removal of 2 bases from V and 5 bases from J, the junction contained 9 bases not matched to a gene. Germline V gene sequence: CDR1 MNHEY, CDR2 SMNVEV (reference sequence). The CDR3 loop is CASSLHDRGRRTGELFF. In nucleotides, the CDR3 is TGTGCCAGCAGTTTACACGACAGGGGGAGAAGGACCGGGGAGCTGTTTTTT.

The V gene is TRBV7-2, the J gene TRBJ2-1; 12 positions match TRBD2. The trim removed 1 base at V and 7 bases at J, leaving 5 bases unmatched. In germline, CDR1 is SGHTA, CDR2 FQGNSA. The length of the CDR3 is 16 residues. CDR3 residues: CASSLELAGGKNEQFF. In nucleotides, the CDR3 is TGTGCCAGCAGCTTAGAACTAGCGGGGGGTAAAAATGAGCAGTTCTTC.

This clone was counted a few times. The chain carries TRBV4-1 and TRBJ2-4; 7 bases map to TRBD1. Unmatched junction bases numbered 11, after V lost 0 bases and J lost 3 bases. The germline gives CDR1 MGHRA, CDR2 YSYEKL. The CDR3 runs to 18 residues. CDR3: CASSQDLIFRGNKNIQYF. In DNA, the CDR3 is TGCGCCAGCAGCCAAGATCTCATATTCAGGGGGAACAAAAACATTCAGTACTTC.

The chain links TRBV18 to TRBJ2-7; TRBD1 matches at 9 bases. Per germline, CDR1 KGHSH and CDR2 LQKENI. CDR3 length: 16 amino acids. Trimming took 2 bases from V and 3 from J; bases not matched to a gene: 8. The CDR3 sequence is CASSPVTATGGYEQYF. The CDR3 region has the DNA TGTGCCAGCTCACCAGTAACCGCGACAGGGGGCTACGAGCAGTACTTC.

The CDR3 protein is CASSSSGGADEQYF. The CDR3 DNA is TGCGCCAGCAGCTCTAGCGGGGGGGCGGACGAGCAGTACTTC. V usage is TRBV5-1 and J usage is TRBJ2-7; TRBD2 aligns across 12 bases. Germline values: CDR1 SGHRS, CDR2 YFSETQ. CDR3 size: 14 residues. The V gene end was trimmed by 3 bases and the J gene end by 5 bases; junction bases not matched to a gene: 3.

This rearrangement joins TRBV4-2 to TRBJ2-3; 7 bases align to TRBD2. From germline, CDR1 is LGHNA and CDR2 YNFKEQ. The CDR3 loop spans 13 amino acids. The ends lost 4 bases at V and 7 bases at J; junction bases unmatched: 5. CDR3 DNA sequence: TGTGCCAGCAGCCCACCGGGGGGATATACGCAGTATTTT. Its protein product is CASSPPGGYTQYF.

The V and J genes are TRBV27 and TRBJ1-2; 8 bases line up with TRBD1. Per germline, CDR1 MNHEY and CDR2 SMNVEV (reference sequence). The CDR3 has 16 amino acids. V lost 7 bases and J lost 6; bases outside the gene matches: 16. CDR3 DNA sequence: TGTGCCAGCACTCCTGAAGGGCCCAGGGGGCGAGATGGCTACACCTTC. Protein: CASTPEGPRGRDGYTF.

The V and J genes are TRBV6-5 and TRBJ1-5; D gene unclear. Germline-derived CDR1 and CDR2 are MNHEY and SVGAGI. Trimming removed 5 bases at V and 5 bases at J, with 13 bases between. The CDR3 spans 14 residues. The CDR3 DNA reads TGTGCCAGCAGTGGAGGGAACAGCTATCAGCCCCAGCATTTT. Translation gives CASSGGNSYQPQHF.

J is TRBJ1-2 and V is TRBV18; D unclear. V was cut by 6 bases and J by 8 bases, with 22 bases left in between. This CDR3 has 15 amino acids. Germline CDR1 is KGHSH and CDR2 is LQKENI. The CDR3 DNA sequence: TGTGCCAGCTCCCCCAAAGCGGGCGAGGTGTACGGCTACACCTTC. It codes for CASSPKAGEVYGYTF.

The V gene is TRBV7-7, the J gene TRBJ1-3, with D perhaps TRBD1 (6 bases). The CDR3 is made up of 14 amino acids. From germline, CDR1 is SSHAT and CDR2 FNYEAQ (reference sequence). Trimming left V 1 base short and J 2 bases short, with 6 bases between. CDR3 coding DNA: TGTGCCAGCAGCTTAGGGGGGCCTGGAAACACCATATATTTT. This translates into CASSLGGPGNTIYF.

The chain combines TRBV5-6 with TRBJ2-7, with 9 bases lining up with TRBD1. Germline CDR1 SGHDT, CDR2 YYEEEE. J lost 4 bases, V lost 3 bases, and 8 bases had no gene match. The CDR3 has 15 amino acids. This CDR3 is CASSWGGTGTYEQYF. CDR3 DNA: TGTGCCAGCAGCTGGGGCGGGACAGGGACGTACGAGCAGTACTTC.

This clone came up once. V usage is TRBV10-1 and J usage is TRBJ1-1, with 7 bases identical to TRBD1. V lost 3 bases and J lost 0; bases outside the gene matches: 4. The length of the CDR3 is 15 residues. In germline, CDR1 is WNHNN, CDR2 SYGVQD (reference sequence). The CDR3 here is CASSDRGDMNTEAFF. The CDR3 DNA reads as TGCGCCAGCAGTGACAGGGGGGACATGAACACTGAAGCTTTCTTT.

The chain uses TRBV5-4 and TRBJ2-3; 9 bases match TRBD1. The CDR3 sequence is 15 residues long. Germline V gives CDR1 SGHNT, CDR2 YYREEE (reference sequence). Germline trimming cut 4 bases from V and 6 bases from J; bases unmatched to any gene: 9. For the CDR3, the DNA is TGTGCCAGCAGCCAGGGACAGGGCGTCGGGGATACGCAGTATTTT. Amino acids: CASSQGQGVGDTQYF.

The rearrangement links TRBV19 to TRBJ1-5; D unclear. Per germline, CDR1 LNHDA and CDR2 SQIVND (reference sequence). Trimming left V 5 bases short and J 4 bases short, with 9 bases between. This CDR3 comprises 13 residues. DNA for the CDR3: TGTGCCAGTAGTGCGGGGAATAATCAGCCCCAGCATTTT. Its protein product is CASSAGNNQPQHF.

The chain uses TRBV25-1 and TRBJ1-4; D is possibly TRBD1 (6 bases). Germline loops: CDR1 MGHDK, CDR2 SYGVNS. CDR3 length equals 15 residues. Trimming stripped 8 bases from V and 2 bases from J, with 15 bases between. The CDR3 DNA sequence: TGTGCCAGCGAGGGAAACAGGGCTACTAATGAAAAACTGTTTTTT. It yields the protein CASEGNRATNEKLFF.

The genes are TRBV27 and TRBJ2-1; 8 bases fit TRBD1. CDR1 is MNHEY and CDR2 is SMNVEV in the germline V gene (reference sequence). V was pared by 3 bases and J by 4 bases, with 2 bases of the junction left unmatched. The CDR3 contains 14 residues. The CDR3 loop is CASSFRDRYNEQFF. The CDR3 DNA reads as TGTGCCAGCAGTTTCCGGGACAGGTACAATGAGCAGTTCTTC.

The chain couples TRBV29-1 to TRBJ2-5; D not resolved. This CDR3 has 14 residues. V was trimmed by 6 bases and J by 0 bases, leaving 14 bases between them. Germline assignment: CDR1 SQVTM and CDR2 ANQGSEA. CDR3 protein: CSVSTQSYQETQYF. CDR3 nucleotide sequence: TGCAGCGTCTCAACCCAGTCTTACCAAGAGACCCAGTACTTC.

The chain links TRBV7-9 to TRBJ2-7; maybe TRBD2 (6 bases). Germline loops: CDR1 SEHNR, CDR2 FQNEAQ (reference sequence). Deletions cut 4 bases from V and 0 bases from J, with 7 bases between. This CDR3 spans 13 amino acids. In DNA form, the CDR3 reads TGTGCCAGCAGCTGGGGGGACTCCTACGAGCAGTACTTC. Translated: CASSWGDSYEQYF. Full variable domain (outside the CDR3, taken from reference TRBV7-9 and TRBJ2-7): DTGVSQNPRHKITKRGQNVTFRCDPISEHNRLYWYRQTLGQGPEFLTYFQNEAQLEKSRLLSDRFSAERPKGSFSTLEIQRTEQGDSAMYLCASSWGDSYEQYFGPGTRLTVT.